These T cell receptor beta chains were read from a single sample in a study of sequential checkpoint blockade in melanoma. Libraries were prepared by immunoSEQ multiplex PCR; TCRdb keeps only in-frame clonotypes and omits some of them. The repertoire holds more than 550 clones, with about a fifth as singletons. The specimen was tumor tissue (inferred from file names), collected from a patient given nivolumab and ipilimumab in sequence. These receptors were taken from a human donor with melanoma. CDR3s include the opening cysteine and the closing phenylalanine or tryptophan.

CDR3aa	v_gene
CASSRGGGDLDTQYF	TRBV9
CASSQGQGSGNEKLFF	TRBV11-3
CASSARQASTDTQYF	TRBV18
CSVEADGTRYGYTF	TRBV29-1
CASSDSWNLAYEQYF	TRBV6-8
CASSRQGGGEQFF	TRBV16
CATSRDSGTDTQYF	TRBV15
CAISPTGGGTNPYEQYF	TRBV6-8
CASSATSYDEQFF	TRBV9
CASSPVSSTGELFF	TRBV18
CASSNSGSRNEQFF	TRBV11-3
CASGSQGVGGNIQYF	TRBV12-5
CASSLNLRGRDNEQFF	TRBV11-3
CATSRDFGGTNEQFF	TRBV15
CASSMWNTEAFF	TRBV19
CASSPGLAGEIEQFF	TRBV11-3
CASKIVGEQPQHF	TRBV12-5
CASLRELAGGLREQFF	TRBV11-3
CASSFSISNNEQFF	TRBV11-3
CASSESPPLGQTMGYTF	TRBV25-1
CASSPRRGGNEQYF	TRBV11-3
CAGSGSYDEQFF	TRBV6-8
CASSPMGINYEQYF	TRBV14
CASSSQRNTDTQYF	TRBV11-3
CASSKDSGRTNYEQYF	TRBV11-3
CASSPGGWTQYF	TRBV9
CASSYDRVLGNTIYF	TRBV6-7
CASSIDRDRDPPTEAFF	TRBV19
CASSPLSGTQKLFF	TRBV9
CSVDPGRNTEAFF	TRBV29-1
CASSPWTAPRTGELFF	TRBV19
CASGLGASGSDTGELFF	TRBV12-5
CASGQDRVGDGYTF	TRBV12-5
CASWDSQNTEAFF	TRBV19
CASSAGLAGAVLEQFF	TRBV6-8
CASSPQGGAGTEAFF	TRBV9
CATSRDPTGENIQYF	TRBV15
CASSYSPDLGGYTF	TRBV6-8
CASSYGSGPPGELFF	TRBV6-8
CASSTRRENEKLFF	TRBV6-8
CASSARMSSYNEQFF	TRBV11-3
CASSATGGGTGELFF	TRBV19
CASSPRVQVNEAFF	TRBV11-3